These 10 T cell receptor beta chains were all obtained from the same sample, sequenced in a study of cytotoxic CD8 clonotypes in ibrutinib-treated CLL (dated by TCRdb to the early 2020s). Library creation used the immunoSEQ multiplex PCR assay. As stored in TCRdb, this immuneACCESS dataset retains in-frame rearrangements with V and J assigned. A fraction of the clones does not appear; measured against another copy, unresolved V genes explain less than half of the discrepancy, and the remainder lacks a known reason. This sample gives about 89,000 clones in total; 70% to 80% of them show up just once. Together, the top ten hold about 34% of the sample. In light of the paper, this sample's time point label describes: approximately eleven months on ibrutinib. The material was PBMCs, obtained after 12 months of ibrutinib treatment. These receptors all stem from a human donor with chronic lymphocytic leukemia.

The chain carries TRBV27 and TRBJ2-6; TRBD2 might be the D (6 bases). V lost 3 bases and J lost 2, with 8 bases in between. Germline V CDR1 and CDR2: MNHEY, SMNVEV (reference sequence). The CDR3 is made up of 15 amino acids. CDR3 protein: CASSLEGTGANVLTF. The CDR3 DNA reads as TGTGCCAGCAGTTTGGAGGGGACTGGGGCCAACGTCCTGACTTTC.

This clone was recorded only once. The V gene is TRBV20-1, the J gene TRBJ2-7, with D tentatively TRBD2 (5 bases). The CDR3 has 11 residues. Germline lookup yields CDR1 DFQATT and CDR2 SNEGSKA (reference sequence). The germline V and J ends were trimmed by 1 base and 12 bases, with 13 bases remaining between them. CDR3 protein: CSARANAGGYF. The DNA for the CDR3 is TGCAGTGCTAGAGCGAACGCCGGAGGGTACTTC.

This clone was seen a few times. V gene TRBV10-3 combines with J gene TRBJ1-1, with D hard to call. Trimming removed 1 base from V and 7 bases from J, with 16 bases in between. Germline assignment: CDR1 ENHRY and CDR2 SYGVKD. The CDR3 has 15 residues. The DNA for the CDR3 is TGTGCCATCAGTGAGTACGGGATGGGAGACGGTGAAGCTTTCTTT. Translation: CAISEYGMGDGEAFF.

The CDR3 bases are TGTGCCAGCATGAGGGACTCTGGGGCCAACGTCCTGACTTTC. Translated, it gives CASMRDSGANVLTF. The genes are TRBV25-1 and TRBJ2-6, with a possible D match to TRBD2 (5 bases). Germline V CDR1 and CDR2: MGHDK, SYGVNS. The CDR3 covers 14 residues. Trimming took off 7 bases at V and 0 bases at J, with 7 bases between the two ends. Drawing the rest from reference TRBV25-1 and TRBJ2-6, the complete variable domain is EADIYQTPRYLVIGTGKKITLECSQTMGHDKMYWYQQDPGMELHLIHYSYGVNSTEKGDLSSESTVSRIRTEHFPLTLESARPSHTSQYLCASMRDSGANVLTFGAGSRLTVL.

V usage is TRBV18 and J usage is TRBJ1-3, with no clear D. The V end lost 3 bases, the J end lost 0 bases, and 9 bases lay between the germline ends. CDR3 length: 15 residues. Germline CDR1 and CDR2: KGHSH and LQKENI. CDR3 bases: TGTGCCAGCTCACCTCCGGGCGTCTCTGGAAACACCATATATTTT. It encodes CASSPPGVSGNTIYF.

The V call is TRBV7-9, the J call TRBJ2-7; D remains unclear. CDR1 SEHNR and CDR2 FQNEAQ come from the germline V gene (reference sequence). The CDR3 has 11 residues. V was shortened by 1 base and J by 3 bases, with 1 base between the two germline ends. The CDR3 DNA sequence: TGTGCCAGCAGCTTAGACTACGAGCAGTACTTC. Its translation: CASSLDYEQYF.

V usage is TRBV7-8 and J usage is TRBJ2-4, with 10 bases identical to TRBD2. Looked up from germline, CDR1 is SGHVS and CDR2 is FQNEAQ. The trim removed 3 bases at V and 8 bases at J, leaving 16 bases unmatched. The length of the CDR3 is 18 residues. The CDR3 sequence: CASSFKAPSGGREHIQYF. In DNA form, the CDR3 reads TGTGCCAGCAGCTTTAAAGCCCCTAGCGGGGGCCGAGAGCACATTCAGTACTTC.

The chain uses TRBV27 and TRBJ2-5; 7 bases fit TRBD1. With V trimmed by 5 bases and J by 5 bases, 5 bases remained unmatched. Germline V gene sequence: CDR1 MNHEY, CDR2 SMNVEV (reference sequence). The CDR3 contains 13 residues. This CDR3 is CASSPYRGETQYF. The CDR3 DNA reads as TGTGCCAGCAGTCCCTACAGGGGTGAGACCCAGTACTTC.

DNA of the CDR3: TGCGCCAGCAGCCAAGTCGGCGGCAGGACTCGTTCACCCCTCCACTTT. The encoded protein is CASSQVGGRTRSPLHF. The chain uses TRBV4-1 and TRBJ1-6; D is unresolved. This CDR3 contains 16 residues. Trimming shortened V by 1 base and J by 9 bases, and 16 bases separated the two germline ends. Germline V gene sequence: CDR1 MGHRA, CDR2 YSYEKL.

The chain has TRBV19 and TRBJ2-7, with 7 positions matching TRBD1. The germline V gene has CDR1 LNHDA and CDR2 SQIVND (reference sequence). Germline trimming cut 3 bases from V and 4 bases from J; bases unmatched to any gene: 12. The CDR3 has 16 residues. In nucleotides, the CDR3 is TGTGCCAGTAGTATGGCACAGGGGAATGCTCGGTACGAGCAGTACTTC. Protein product: CASSMAQGNARYEQYF.